Listed below are T cell receptor beta chains from one sample, sequenced in a study of cytomegalovirus exposure and HLA in healthy donors. Only in-frame clones appear in the TCRdb table, and some are missing; sequencing was by immunoSEQ multiplex PCR. Counted here are 120,000 or so clones, around 68% occurring once; the ten biggest clones make up 11%. The sample was PBMCs. These receptors came from a woman aged 50 to 60 in good health and CMV-seropositive. Each CDR3 is given with its conserved first and last residue. Fields, in order: D gene, J gene, V gene, clone size, CDR3 protein, CDR3 DNA. The D gene is left open where the match is weak. For some rows the clone size is stated as once, few or many, or as a class when expanded; others skip it.

D: TRBD2
J: TRBJ2-7
V: TRBV28
size: .
CDR3: CASRPTSGPSYEQYF
DNA: TGTGCCAGCAGACCGACTAGCGGCCCCTCCTACGAGCAGTACTTC

D: TRBD1
J: TRBJ1-2
V: TRBV30
size: .
CDR3: CAWSGQTGEGYTF
DNA: TGTGCCTGGAGTGGCCAGACAGGGGAAGGCTACACCTTC

D: .
J: TRBJ1-6
V: TRBV25-1
size: .
CDR3: CASSDRGRDAPPLHF
DNA: TGTGCCAGCAGTGATAGGGGGAGGGATGCGCCACCCCTCCACTTT

D: TRBD2
J: TRBJ2-7
V: TRBV5-1
size: once
CDR3: CASSLAASGPYEQYF
DNA: TGCGCCAGCAGCTTGGCCGCTAGCGGGCCTTACGAGCAGTACTTC

D: .
J: TRBJ2-1
V: TRBV28
size: .
CDR3: CASSPTGMSSYNEQFF
DNA: TGTGCCAGCAGCCCCACAGGCATGAGCTCCTACAATGAGCAGTTCTTC

D: .
J: TRBJ1-1
V: TRBV7-2
size: .
CDR3: CASSLDGGGDTEAFF
DNA: TGTGCCAGCAGCTTAGATGGAGGGGGGGACACTGAAGCTTTCTTT

D: TRBD1
J: TRBJ1-5
V: TRBV19
size: .
CDR3: CASWDSLSQPQHF
DNA: TGTGCCAGTTGGGACAGCTTAAGTCAGCCCCAGCATTTT

D: .
J: TRBJ2-7
V: TRBV4-3
size: .
CDR3: CASSQDRRYEQYF
DNA: TGCGCCAGCAGCCAAGATCGGAGGTACGAGCAGTACTTC

D: .
J: TRBJ2-2
V: TRBV4-3
size: .
CDR3: CASSQDSSGGHTGELFF
DNA: TGCGCCAGCAGCCAAGATAGCTCAGGGGGGCACACCGGGGAGCTGTTTTTT

D: .
J: TRBJ1-1
V: TRBV7-9
size: .
CDR3: CASSLALGGARAFF
DNA: TGTGCCAGCAGCTTAGCTCTTGGGGGGGCCAGAGCTTTCTTT

D: .
J: TRBJ2-7
V: TRBV5-6
size: few
CDR3: CASSLIEGLRYF
DNA: TGTGCCAGCAGCTTGATAGAGGGACTCCGGTACTTC

D: TRBD2
J: TRBJ2-5
V: TRBV5-1
size: .
CDR3: CASSLLTSGGKETQYF
DNA: TGCGCCAGCAGCTTGCTGACTAGCGGGGGAAAAGAGACCCAGTACTTC

D: TRBD2
J: TRBJ2-3
V: TRBV7-6
size: .
CDR3: CASSWGTSGGRDTQYF
DNA: TGTGCCAGCAGCTGGGGGACTAGCGGGGGGAGGGATACGCAGTATTTT

D: TRBD2
J: TRBJ2-2
V: TRBV4-3
size: .
CDR3: CASSPGLAGPGELFF
DNA: TGCGCCAGCAGCCCGGGACTAGCGGGGCCCGGGGAGCTGTTTTTT

D: TRBD2
J: TRBJ2-3
V: TRBV4-1
size: .
CDR3: CASSQGGTTTDTQYF
DNA: TGCGCCAGCAGCCAAGGTGGGACTACCACAGATACGCAGTATTTT

D: .
J: TRBJ2-1
V: TRBV19
size: few
CDR3: CASRPQGSSYNEQFF
DNA: TGTGCCAGTAGACCTCAGGGGAGCTCCTACAATGAGCAGTTCTTC

D: .
J: TRBJ1-5
V: TRBV2
size: .
CDR3: CASSTGFGVASNQPQHF
DNA: TGTGCCAGCAGTACAGGGTTTGGGGTGGCAAGCAATCAGCCCCAGCATTTT

D: .
J: TRBJ1-1
V: TRBV25-1
size: .
CDR3: CASSEYKAGSTEAFF
DNA: TGTGCCAGCAGTGAATATAAGGCGGGTAGCACTGAAGCTTTCTTT

D: TRBD1
J: TRBJ2-7
V: TRBV7-6
size: few
CDR3: CASSWVGDRGDEQYF
DNA: TGTGCCAGCAGCTGGGTCGGGGACAGGGGGGACGAGCAGTACTTC

D: TRBD2
J: TRBJ2-7
V: TRBV28
size: .
CDR3: CASRTTGAAGDEQYF
DNA: TGTGCCAGCAGAACTACCGGGGCGGCGGGAGACGAGCAGTACTTC

D: .
J: TRBJ2-2
V: TRBV10-3
size: .
CDR3: CAISEDPRAANTGELFF
DNA: TGTGCCATCAGTGAGGATCCGAGGGCCGCGAACACCGGGGAGCTGTTTTTT

D: .
J: TRBJ1-3
V: TRBV7-9
size: .
CDR3: CASSEFIADTIYF
DNA: TGTGCCAGCAGCGAATTCATCGCAGACACCATATATTTT

D: TRBD1
J: TRBJ2-7
V: TRBV6-4
size: few
CDR3: CASRGQGSYEQYF
DNA: TGTGCCTCCCGGGGACAGGGGAGTTACGAGCAGTACTTC

D: .
J: TRBJ1-3
V: TRBV7-2
size: .
CDR3: CASSLVGGLSGNTIYF
DNA: TGTGCCAGCAGCTTAGTTGGGGGACTCTCTGGAAACACCATATATTTT

D: TRBD1
J: TRBJ2-1
V: TRBV27
size: .
CDR3: CASSLNRGPAYNEQFF
DNA: TGTGCCAGCAGTTTAAACAGGGGGCCGGCGTACAATGAGCAGTTCTTC

D: TRBD2
J: TRBJ2-3
V: TRBV5-1
size: .
CDR3: CASSAISGSVEQYF
DNA: TGCGCCAGCAGCGCTATTAGCGGGAGTGTGGAGCAGTATTTT

D: .
J: TRBJ1-5
V: TRBV6-1
size: .
CDR3: CASSQEAYSNQPQHF
DNA: TGTGCCAGCAGCCAGGAGGCTTATAGCAATCAGCCCCAGCATTTT

D: .
J: TRBJ2-3
V: TRBV7-8
size: few
CDR3: CASRLQGFGDTQYF
DNA: TGTGCCAGCAGACTCCAGGGGTTCGGGGATACGCAGTATTTT

D: TRBD1
J: TRBJ1-1
V: TRBV19
size: .
CDR3: CASSILDRVTEAFF
DNA: TGTGCCAGTAGTATTCTGGACAGGGTAACTGAAGCTTTCTTT

D: .
J: TRBJ1-5
V: TRBV19
size: .
CDR3: CASSYQQGNQPQHF
DNA: TGTGCCAGTAGTTATCAACAGGGAAATCAGCCCCAGCATTTT

D: TRBD1
J: TRBJ1-2
V: TRBV27
size: .
CDR3: CASSLNRGHGYTF
DNA: TGTGCCAGCAGTCTCAACAGGGGGCATGGCTACACCTTC

D: TRBD2
J: TRBJ2-1
V: TRBV4-2
size: .
CDR3: CASSPGLAEDNEQFF
DNA: TGTGCCAGCAGCCCGGGACTAGCTGAAGACAATGAGCAGTTCTTC

D: .
J: TRBJ2-3
V: TRBV5-1
size: .
CDR3: CASSRGGELEDTQYF
DNA: TGCGCCAGCAGCAGGGGTGGTGAACTGGAAGATACGCAGTATTTT

D: TRBD1
J: TRBJ1-1
V: TRBV10-3
size: .
CDR3: CAISESPRTGSEAFF
DNA: TGTGCCATCAGTGAGTCTCCAAGGACAGGGTCTGAAGCTTTCTTT

D: .
J: TRBJ2-7
V: TRBV18
size: .
CDR3: CASSPSVGELYEQYF
DNA: TGTGCCAGCTCACCATCTGTAGGAGAACTTTACGAGCAGTACTTC

D: TRBD1
J: TRBJ1-3
V: TRBV10-3
size: .
CDR3: CASTGTGSGNTIYF
DNA: TGTGCCAGTACTGGGACAGGCTCTGGAAACACCATATATTTT

D: .
J: TRBJ1-6
V: TRBV7-6
size: .
CDR3: CASSLSSGVNSPLHF
DNA: TGTGCCAGCAGCTTATCCTCGGGGGTAAATTCACCCCTCCACTTT

D: TRBD1
J: TRBJ1-2
V: TRBV19
size: few
CDR3: CASTRTGYYGYTF
DNA: TGTGCCAGTACCCGGACAGGGTACTATGGCTACACCTTC

D: TRBD1
J: TRBJ1-1
V: TRBV7-9
size: .
CDR3: CASSFSGQMNTEAFF
DNA: TGTGCCAGCAGCTTTTCGGGACAGATGAACACTGAAGCTTTCTTT

D: TRBD2
J: TRBJ2-2
V: TRBV11-2
size: .
CDR3: CASSLGTGGGLNTGELFF
DNA: TGTGCCAGCAGCTTGGGCACGGGAGGAGGGCTGAACACCGGGGAGCTGTTTTTT

D: .
J: TRBJ1-2
V: TRBV29-1
size: .
CDR3: CSVEERANYGYTF
DNA: TGCAGCGTTGAAGAACGGGCTAACTATGGCTACACCTTC

D: .
J: TRBJ2-7
V: TRBV7-8
size: .
CDR3: CASSLNRNSYEQYF
DNA: TGTGCCAGCAGCTTAAACAGGAACTCCTACGAGCAGTACTTC

D: .
J: TRBJ1-1
V: TRBV4-3
size: .
CDR3: CASSQEDTLNTEAFF
DNA: TGCGCCAGCAGCCAAGAGGACACCTTGAACACTGAAGCTTTCTTT